Reported below is one T cell receptor beta chain. The data belong to a study of shared clonotypes between healthy human individuals. The CDR3 loop spans 16 amino acids. Trimming cost V 6 bases and J 0 bases, with 14 bases left between them. Per the germline V gene, CDR1 is KGHSH and CDR2 is LQKENI. Across several immunoSEQ plates, the genomic DNA of each subset was split evenly. Using immunoSEQ multiplex PCR, the repertoire was profiled, and TCRdb retains in-frame clones only, with some absent. The sample lists a few million clones, under 95% occurring once. This TCR came from a man aged 18-30 years in good health. Some clones in this sample may be carry-over from other donors' samples. The chain joins TRBV18 to TRBJ2-2; the D gene is possibly TRBD1 (6 bases). The sample was naive CD4+ T cells from PBMCs. The subset was: CD45RA+ positively selected. The CDR3, as DNA: TGTGCCAGCTCCCCCCGACAGGTCGCGAACACCGGGGAGCTGTTTTTT. Translation gives CASSPRQVANTGELFF.